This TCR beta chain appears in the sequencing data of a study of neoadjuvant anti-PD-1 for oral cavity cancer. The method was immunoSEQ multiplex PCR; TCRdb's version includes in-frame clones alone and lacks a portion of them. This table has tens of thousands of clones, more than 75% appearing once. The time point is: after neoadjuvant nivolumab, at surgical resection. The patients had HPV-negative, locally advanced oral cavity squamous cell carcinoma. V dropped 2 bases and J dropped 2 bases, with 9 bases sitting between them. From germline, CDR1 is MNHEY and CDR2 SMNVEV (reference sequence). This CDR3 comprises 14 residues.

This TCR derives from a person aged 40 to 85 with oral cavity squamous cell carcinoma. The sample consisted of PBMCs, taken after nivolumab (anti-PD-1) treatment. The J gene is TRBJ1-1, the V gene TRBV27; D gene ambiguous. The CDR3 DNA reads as TGTGCCAGCAGTTTAGCGCCCCTTAACACTGAAGCTTTCTTT. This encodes CASSLAPLNTEAFF.